This T cell receptor (beta chain) was sequenced in a study of graft-versus-host responses after intestinal transplantation. Notes on this clone: Its specificity is unknown.

Sequenced by immunoSEQ multiplex PCR; TCRdb stores in-frame clones only, minus some. The sample has about 120,000 clones, roughly 92% seen once. Findings and caveats of the study: In patients with graft-donor T cell macrochimerism, allograft graft-versus-host to host-versus-graft clonal ratios were high. Investigators detected GvH clones in recipient marrow, with some emerging earlier in ileum or blood.

V was clipped by 3 bases and J by 4 bases, with 9 bases between them. The CDR3 runs 13 residues. Germline V gene lookup returns CDR1 LNHDA and CDR2 SQIVND (reference sequence). This clonotype was obtained from a human donor who was the organ donor for an intestinal transplant. V usage is TRBV19 and J usage is TRBJ1-2; D is perhaps TRBD1 (6 bases). The sample was unstimulated CD4+ T cells sorted from spleen or lymph node cells, taken before transplant. This CDR3 reads CASSIDRLYGYTF. DNA of the CDR3: TGTGCCAGTAGTATCGACAGGCTCTATGGCTACACCTTC. The variable domain in full, with the rest retrieved from reference TRBV19 and TRBJ1-2, is DGGITQSPKYLFRKEGQNVTLSCEQNLNHDAMYWYRQDPGQGLRLIYYSQIVNDFQKGDIAEGYSVSREKKESFPLTVTSAQKNPTAFYLCASSIDRLYGYTFGSGTRLTVV.